Reported below is one T cell receptor beta chain. The sample holds one count of this clone. The clone's antigen remains unknown. It has no much larger one-base neighbor in the sample; base qualities were not kept. Every CD3G-deficient patient showed evidence of autoimmunity, and the autoimmunity was more severe in two of the patients. At the time of testing, the patients were between 2 and 39 years old, and their CD4+ and CD8+ T cells had reduced naive proportions and increased memory proportions. CD4+ cells were FACS-sorted into CD25-high CD127-low regulatory T cells and CD25-low CD127-high conventional CD4+ T cells. The patient group comprised several individuals with CD3G deficiency. Patient samples and clinical data came from an international physician network spanning the United States, Europe and Asia. Peripheral blood mononuclear cells were isolated by Ficoll density separation. For the multiplex PCR, 52 forward TRBV primers and 13 reverse TRBJ primers were used, and amplification bias was corrected with both assay-based and computational methods. Within the immunoSEQ assay, multiplex PCR amplified rearranged TRB loci from genomic DNA. TRB amplicons were sequenced on an Illumina HiSeq platform. On the authors' methods: Custom algorithms error-filtered the raw sequences and aligned the raw sequences to reference gene sequences, after which the immunoSEQ online tools were used for analysis. Frequencies of productive and nonproductive TRB rearrangements were assessed among unique sequences as well as among total sequences. Assessment of potential self-reactivity relied on the hydrophobicity of positions 6 and 7 in the TRB CDR3, along with their amino acid composition. For group comparisons, t tests, Mann-Whitney tests or two-way ANOVA were performed in Prism software. As stored in TCRdb, this immuneACCESS dataset retains in-frame rearrangements with V and J assigned. A fraction of the clones does not appear; measured against another copy, unresolved V genes explain less than half of the discrepancy, and the remainder lacks a known reason. V and J calls and clone size are copied from that table; D and trimming were computed from the DNA. This sample lists 30,000 to 40,000 clones; approximately 89% were detected once. Roughly 2.2% of the sample is in the top ten clones.

The data were taken from a study of regulatory T cells (dated by TCRdb to 2017 to 2018). Study-level background: The study compared T-cell receptor beta repertoires of sorted regulatory, conventional CD4+ and CD8+ T cells between CD3G-deficient patients and healthy controls. What the work shows at the level of the full study, not this receptor alone: Patient repertoires showed restricted unique TRB V-J pairs and skewed V and J gene usage, most marked in regulatory T cells. Conventional CD4+ T cells from CD3G-deficient patients were enriched for hydrophobic residues at CDR3 positions 6 and 7, suggesting more self-reactive specificities.

Trimming at the junction amounts to 7 bases on V and 4 bases on J, and the germline ends lie 8 bases apart. The germline V gene gives CDR1 as MNHNS and CDR2 as SASEGT. Including the terminal cysteine and phenylalanine, the CDR3 comprises 12 residues. Solely the CDR3 DNA is kept, with 36 bases framed from the first base. The TCR was taken from a person aged 18 to 30 with CD3G deficiency. Sequencing was done on a sample of conventional CD4+ T cells sorted from blood. The chain links TRBV6-1 with TRBJ1-5; too little of a D gene remains to name it. At the DNA level, the sequence is TGTGCCAGCATGGGCCTGAATCAGCCCCAGCATTTT. Translated, it reads CASMGLNQPQHF.